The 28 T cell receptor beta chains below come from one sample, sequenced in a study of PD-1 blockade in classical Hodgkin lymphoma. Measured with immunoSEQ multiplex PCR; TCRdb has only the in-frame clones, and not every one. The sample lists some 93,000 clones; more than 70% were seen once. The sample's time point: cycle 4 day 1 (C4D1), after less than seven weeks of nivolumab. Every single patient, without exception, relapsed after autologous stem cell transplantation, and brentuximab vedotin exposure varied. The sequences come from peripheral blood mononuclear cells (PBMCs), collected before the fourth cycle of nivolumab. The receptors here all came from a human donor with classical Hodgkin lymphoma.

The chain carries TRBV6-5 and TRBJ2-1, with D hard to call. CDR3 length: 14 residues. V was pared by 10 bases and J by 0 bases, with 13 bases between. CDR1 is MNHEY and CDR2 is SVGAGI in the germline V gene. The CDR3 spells CAKNGDLSYNEQFF. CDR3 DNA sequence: TGTGCCAAAAATGGCGACCTCTCCTACAATGAGCAGTTCTTC.

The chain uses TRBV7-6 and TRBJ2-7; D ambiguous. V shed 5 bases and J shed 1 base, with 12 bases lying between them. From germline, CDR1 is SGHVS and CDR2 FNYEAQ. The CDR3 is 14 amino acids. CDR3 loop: CASSRTATSYEQYF. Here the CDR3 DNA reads TGTGCCAGCAGCAGAACAGCGACATCCTACGAGCAGTACTTC.

The CDR3 region has the DNA TGTGCCAGCTCACCGCTTGAGGGTTCCGAGCAGTACTTC. This sequence encodes CASSPLEGSEQYF. This chain uses TRBV18 with TRBJ2-7; weak D call: TRBD2 (5 bases). Germline V CDR1 and CDR2: KGHSH, LQKENI. Trimming took 3 bases from V and 6 from J, leaving 12 bases between them. The CDR3 has 13 residues.

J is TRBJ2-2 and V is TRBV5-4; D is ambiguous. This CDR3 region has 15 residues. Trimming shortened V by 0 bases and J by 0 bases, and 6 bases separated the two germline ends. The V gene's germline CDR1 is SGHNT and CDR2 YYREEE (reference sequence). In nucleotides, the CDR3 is TGTGCCAGCAGCTTGGAACCGACGAACACCGGGGAGCTGTTTTTT. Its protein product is CASSLEPTNTGELFF. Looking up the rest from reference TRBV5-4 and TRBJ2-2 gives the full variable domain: ETGVTQSPTHLIKTRGQQVTLRCSSQSGHNTVSWYQQALGQGPQFIFQYYREEENGRGNFPPRFSGLQFPNYSSELNVNALELDDSALYLCASSLEPTNTGELFFGEGSRLTVL.

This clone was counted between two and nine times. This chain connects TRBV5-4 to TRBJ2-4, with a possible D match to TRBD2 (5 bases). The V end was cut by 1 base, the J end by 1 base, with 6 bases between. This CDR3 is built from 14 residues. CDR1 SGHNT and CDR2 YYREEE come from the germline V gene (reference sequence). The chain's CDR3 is CASSLLAAKNIQYF. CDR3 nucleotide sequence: TGTGCCAGCAGCTTGCTAGCTGCCAAAAACATTCAGTACTTC.

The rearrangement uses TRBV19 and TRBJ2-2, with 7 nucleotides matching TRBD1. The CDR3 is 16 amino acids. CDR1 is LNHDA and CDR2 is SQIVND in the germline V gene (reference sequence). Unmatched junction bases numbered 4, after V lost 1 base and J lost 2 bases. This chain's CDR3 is CASSIVGTVNTGELFF. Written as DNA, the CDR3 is TGTGCCAGTAGTATAGTCGGGACAGTAAACACCGGGGAGCTGTTTTTT.

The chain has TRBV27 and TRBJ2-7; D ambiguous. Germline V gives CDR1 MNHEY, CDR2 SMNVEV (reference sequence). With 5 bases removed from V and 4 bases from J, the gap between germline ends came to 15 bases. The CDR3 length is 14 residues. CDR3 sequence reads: CASSPRPDLYEQYF. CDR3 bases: TGTGCCAGCAGTCCTCGCCCGGACCTGTACGAGCAGTACTTC.

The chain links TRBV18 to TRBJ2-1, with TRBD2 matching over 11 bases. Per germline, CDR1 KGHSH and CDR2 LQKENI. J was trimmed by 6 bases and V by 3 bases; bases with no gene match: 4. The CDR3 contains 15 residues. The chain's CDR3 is CASSPTSGTSNEQFF. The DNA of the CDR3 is TGTGCCAGCTCACCGACTAGCGGGACGAGCAATGAGCAGTTCTTC.

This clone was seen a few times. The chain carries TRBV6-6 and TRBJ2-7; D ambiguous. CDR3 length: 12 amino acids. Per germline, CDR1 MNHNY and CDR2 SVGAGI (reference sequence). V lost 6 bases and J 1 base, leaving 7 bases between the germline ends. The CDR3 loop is CASSLQSYEQYF. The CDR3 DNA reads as TGTGCCAGCAGCCTTCAATCCTACGAGCAGTACTTC.

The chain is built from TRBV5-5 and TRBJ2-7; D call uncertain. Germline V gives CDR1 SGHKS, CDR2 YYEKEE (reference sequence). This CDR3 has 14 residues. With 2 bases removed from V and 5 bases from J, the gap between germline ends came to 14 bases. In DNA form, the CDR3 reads TGTGCCAGCAGCTTTTTGCAGGCTTCTGACGAGCAGTACTTC. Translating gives CASSFLQASDEQYF.

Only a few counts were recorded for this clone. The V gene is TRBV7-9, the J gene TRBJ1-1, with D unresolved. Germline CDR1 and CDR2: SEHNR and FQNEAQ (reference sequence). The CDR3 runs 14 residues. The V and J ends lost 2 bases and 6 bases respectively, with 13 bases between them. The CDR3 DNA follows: TGTGCCAGCAGCTTAATAGAAGCCCTCGCTGAAGCTTTCTTT. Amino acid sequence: CASSLIEALAEAFF.

CDR3 protein: CASSLEGGPLAFTQYF. DNA for the CDR3: TGTGCCAGCAGCTTGGAGGGAGGACCACTAGCATTTACGCAGTATTTT. The rearrangement joins TRBV5-5 to TRBJ2-3; possible D gene TRBD2, 6 bases. There are 16 residues in the CDR3. Trimming took off 0 bases at V and 8 bases at J, with 19 bases between the two ends. Per germline, CDR1 SGHKS and CDR2 YYEKEE (reference sequence).

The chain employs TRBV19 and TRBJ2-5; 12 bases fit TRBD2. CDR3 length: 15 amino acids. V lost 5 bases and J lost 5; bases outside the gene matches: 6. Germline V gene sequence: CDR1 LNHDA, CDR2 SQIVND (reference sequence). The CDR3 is CASSLAGGPLETQYF. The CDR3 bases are TGTGCCAGTAGTCTAGCGGGAGGGCCCTTGGAGACCCAGTACTTC.

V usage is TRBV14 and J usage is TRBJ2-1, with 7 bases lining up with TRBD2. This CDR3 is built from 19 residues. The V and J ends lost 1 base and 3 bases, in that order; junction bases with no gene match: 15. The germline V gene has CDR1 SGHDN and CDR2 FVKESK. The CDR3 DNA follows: TGTGCCAGCAGCCAAGGCGTAGGGCCTGGCGGGAGCCTCTACAATGAGCAGTTCTTC. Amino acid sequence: CASSQGVGPGGSLYNEQFF.

The CDR3 reads CASSIYPTAGTEAFF. For the CDR3, the DNA is TGTGCCAGTAGTATATACCCGACCGCAGGGACGGAAGCTTTCTTT. V usage is TRBV19 and J usage is TRBJ1-1; TRBD1 might be the D (5 bases). CDR3 length equals 15 residues. Germline V gene sequence: CDR1 LNHDA, CDR2 SQIVND (reference sequence). V shed 2 bases and J shed 8 bases, with 18 bases lying between them. Together with reference TRBV19 and TRBJ1-1, the CDR3 gives the full variable domain: DGGITQSPKYLFRKEGQNVTLSCEQNLNHDAMYWYRQDPGQGLRLIYYSQIVNDFQKGDIAEGYSVSREKKESFPLTVTSAQKNPTAFYLCASSIYPTAGTEAFFGQGTRLTVV.

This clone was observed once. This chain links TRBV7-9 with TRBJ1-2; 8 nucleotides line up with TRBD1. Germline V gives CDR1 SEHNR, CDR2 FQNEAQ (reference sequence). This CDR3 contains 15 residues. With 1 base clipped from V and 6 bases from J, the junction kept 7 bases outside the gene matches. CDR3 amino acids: CASSLGNTGGNGYTF. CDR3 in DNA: TGTGCCAGCAGCTTAGGAAACACAGGGGGTAATGGCTACACCTTC.

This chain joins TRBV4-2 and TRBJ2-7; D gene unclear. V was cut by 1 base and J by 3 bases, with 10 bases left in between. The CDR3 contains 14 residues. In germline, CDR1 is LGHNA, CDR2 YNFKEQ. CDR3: CASSQVAQNYEQYF. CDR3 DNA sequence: TGTGCCAGCAGCCAAGTGGCACAGAACTACGAGCAGTACTTC.

The CDR3 spells CASLHTLDRIYGYTF. As DNA, the CDR3 is TGTGCCAGCTTGCATACATTGGACAGAATCTATGGCTACACCTTC. The gene calls are TRBV6-5 and TRBJ1-2; D perhaps matches TRBD1 (6 bases). Deletions cut 8 bases from V and 4 bases from J, with 20 bases between. CDR1 and CDR2 (germline): MNHEY, SVGAGI. CDR3 length: 15 amino acids.

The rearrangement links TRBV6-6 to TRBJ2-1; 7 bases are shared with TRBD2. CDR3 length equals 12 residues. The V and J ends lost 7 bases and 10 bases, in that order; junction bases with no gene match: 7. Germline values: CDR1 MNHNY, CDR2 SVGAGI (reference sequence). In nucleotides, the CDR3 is TGTGCCAGCAACAAGGCGGGGGACGAGCAGTTCTTC. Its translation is CASNKAGDEQFF.

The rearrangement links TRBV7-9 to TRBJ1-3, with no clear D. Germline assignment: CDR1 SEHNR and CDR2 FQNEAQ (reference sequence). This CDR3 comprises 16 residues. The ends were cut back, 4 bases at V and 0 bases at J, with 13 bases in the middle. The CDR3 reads CASSSRLPHSGNTIYF. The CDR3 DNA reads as TGTGCCAGCAGCTCTAGACTCCCCCACTCTGGAAACACCATATATTTT.

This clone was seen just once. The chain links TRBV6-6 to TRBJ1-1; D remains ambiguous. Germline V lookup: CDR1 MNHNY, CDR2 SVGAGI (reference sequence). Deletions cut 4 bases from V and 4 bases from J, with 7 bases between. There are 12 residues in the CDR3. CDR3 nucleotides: TGTGCCAGCAGTTCAGACATCACTGAAGCTTTCTTT. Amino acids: CASSSDITEAFF.

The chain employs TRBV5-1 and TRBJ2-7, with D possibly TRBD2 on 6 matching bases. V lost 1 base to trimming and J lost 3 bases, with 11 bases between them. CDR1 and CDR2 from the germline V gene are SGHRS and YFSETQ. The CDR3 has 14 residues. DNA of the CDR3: TGCGCCAGCAGCTTGTCGGGGGTATACTACGAGCAGTACTTC. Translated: CASSLSGVYYEQYF. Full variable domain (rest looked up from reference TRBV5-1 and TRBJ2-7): KAGVTQTPRYLIKTRGQQVTLSCSPISGHRSVSWYQQTPGQGLQFLFEYFSETQRNKGNFPGRFSGRQFSNSRSEMNVSTLELGDSALYLCASSLSGVYYEQYFGPGTRLTVT.

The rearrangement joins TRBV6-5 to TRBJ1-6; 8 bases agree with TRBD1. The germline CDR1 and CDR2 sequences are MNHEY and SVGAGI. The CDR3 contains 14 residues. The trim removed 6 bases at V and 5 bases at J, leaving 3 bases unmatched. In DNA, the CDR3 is TGTGCCAGCAGAACAGGGGGAAATAATTCACCCCTCCACTTT. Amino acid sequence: CASRTGGNNSPLHF.

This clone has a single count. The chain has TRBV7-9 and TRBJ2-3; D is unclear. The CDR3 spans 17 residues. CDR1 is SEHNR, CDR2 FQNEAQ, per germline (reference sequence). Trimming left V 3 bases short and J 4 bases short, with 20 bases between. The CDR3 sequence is CASSFFVGRPISDTQYF. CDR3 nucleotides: TGTGCCAGCAGCTTTTTCGTAGGTAGACCCATTTCAGATACGCAGTATTTT.

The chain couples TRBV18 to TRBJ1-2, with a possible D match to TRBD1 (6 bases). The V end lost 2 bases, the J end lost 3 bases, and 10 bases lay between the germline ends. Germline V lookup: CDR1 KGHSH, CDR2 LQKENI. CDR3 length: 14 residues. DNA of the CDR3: TGTGCCAGCTCACCAACGGACAGCCACTATGGCTACACCTTC. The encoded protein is CASSPTDSHYGYTF.

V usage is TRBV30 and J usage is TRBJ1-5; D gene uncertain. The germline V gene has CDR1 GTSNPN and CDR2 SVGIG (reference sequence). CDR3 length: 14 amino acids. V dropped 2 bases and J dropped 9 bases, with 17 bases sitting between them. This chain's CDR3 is CAWSPKIGIWPQHF. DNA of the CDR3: TGTGCCTGGAGTCCCAAAATAGGGATTTGGCCCCAGCATTTT.

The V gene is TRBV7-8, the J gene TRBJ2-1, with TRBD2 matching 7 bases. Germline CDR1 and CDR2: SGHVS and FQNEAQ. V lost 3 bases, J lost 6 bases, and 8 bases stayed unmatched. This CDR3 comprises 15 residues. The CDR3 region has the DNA TGTGCCAGCAGCTTGGGGCTAGCGGCTCTCAATGAGCAGTTCTTC. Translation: CASSLGLAALNEQFF.

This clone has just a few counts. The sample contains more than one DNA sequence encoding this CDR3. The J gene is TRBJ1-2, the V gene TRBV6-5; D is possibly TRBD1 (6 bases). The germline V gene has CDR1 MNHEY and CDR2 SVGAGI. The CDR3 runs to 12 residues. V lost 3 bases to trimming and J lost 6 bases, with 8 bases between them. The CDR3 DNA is TGTGCCAGCAGTTATCAGGGGAATGGCTACACCTTC. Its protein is CASSYQGNGYTF.